This T cell receptor (beta chain) was identified in a study of blood T cells in healthy people across ages. Together with a sample-barcoded 5' primer, a J-beta primer mix was included in a second PCR lasting about 7 to 11 cycles. Using its own MiXCR run on the 5' RACE reads, TCRdb lists one record per CDR3 protein. The table shows 1.5 million or so distinct CDR3 sequences, with roughly 43% occurring only once. V was cut by 3 bases and J by 7 bases, with 9 bases left in between. Germline values: CDR1 ENHRY, CDR2 SYGVKD. There are 12 residues in the CDR3. Every sample had a minimum of 6 million PBMCs isolated.

The TCR sequence derives from a woman younger than 30 in good health. The J gene is TRBJ1-1, the V gene TRBV10-3; TRBD1 is a possible D gene (5 bases). The sample consisted of blood. CDR3 sequence reads: CAISDGGVEAFF. CDR3 nucleotide sequence: TGTGCCATCAGTGATGGGGGGGTTGAAGCTTTCTTT.